This TCR beta chain was observed in a study of T cell repertoires in cytomegalovirus infection. Points from the study as a whole: Summed frequency of shared TCR beta families picked out CMV carriers who also had the relevant HLA. Dominating the ex vivo response were TCR beta clonotypes that were CMV-specific and HLA-C-restricted.

Trimming shortened V by 0 bases and J by 2 bases, and 10 bases separated the two germline ends. Germline V gives CDR1 LNHNV, CDR2 YYDKDF (reference sequence). The CDR3 consists of 15 residues. One entry per CDR3 protein, called by TCRdb with MiXCR from the reads. The sample records approximately 500,000 distinct CDR3 sequences, approximately 10% being singletons. This clonotype was seen a few times. No antigen is known for it. This chain uses TRBV15 with TRBJ1-1, with no clear D. The sequencing input was PBMCs. The clonotype originates from a human donor in good health (CMV status not recorded). Some clones in this sample may be carry-over from other donors' samples. This chain's CDR3 is CATSREHTINTEAFF. The CDR3 DNA is TGTGCCACCAGCAGAGAACACACAATTAACACTGAAGCTTTCTTT. Full variable domain (remainder filled in from reference TRBV15 and TRBJ1-1): DAMVIQNPRYQVTQFGKPVTLSCSQTLNHNVMYWYQQKSSQAPKLLFHYYDKDFNNEADTPDNFQSRRPNTSFCFLDIRSPGLGDTAMYLCATSREHTINTEAFFGQGTRLTVV.